The T cell receptor beta chain described here comes from a study of OX40 agonist ivuxolimab in advanced cancers. This clone was detected a few times. The CDR3 loop spans 12 amino acids. V was shortened by 1 base and J by 0 bases, with 1 base between the two germline ends. Looked up from germline, CDR1 is LGHNA and CDR2 is YNFKEQ. The data were produced by immunoSEQ multiplex PCR, yet TCRdb's version contains in-frame clones alone and is incomplete. The data show approximately 45,000 clones, around four fifths seen once. The V and J genes are TRBV4-2 and TRBJ2-7; D call uncertain. The source was CD4+ or CD8+ T cells sorted from blood, collected in a trial of the OX40 agonist ivuxolimab. This TCR came from an adult with an advanced solid tumor such as melanoma, head and neck, liver or kidney cancer. The CDR3: CASSQGSYEQYF. The CDR3 DNA follows: TGTGCCAGCAGCCAAGGCTCCTACGAGCAGTACTTC.